This T cell receptor (beta chain) was identified during a study of beta chain features in type 1 diabetes. About the study: Sorted cell examination encompassed over 90,000,000 cells across all samples.

Notes on the study in general: Any HLA-type effect on TCRB rearrangement remained unresolved here. The study found fewer insertions and more deletions at VDJ junctions in type 1 diabetes patients. When Type 1 diabetes patients were examined, their TCRB CDR3s proved moderately but significantly shorter in all four CD4+ subsets.

This clone was detected many times. Its antigen remains unknown. As every portion of the isolated RNA was reverse transcribed, the sequencing read expressed TCRB transcripts. Generated by immunoSEQ multiplex PCR, the TCRdb table keeps only in-frame clones and is missing some. The sample carries 400,000 or so clones, 8% to 10% recorded once. Trimming took off 10 bases at V and 2 bases at J, with 18 bases between the two ends. CDR1 is MGHDK and CDR2 is SYGVNS in the germline V gene. CDR3 length: 14 residues. Sequences were obtained from central memory CD4+ T cells from blood. V is TRBV25-1 and J is TRBJ2-7, with D uncertain. The receptor was isolated from a young man with type 1 diabetes. The CDR3 coding sequence is TGTGCCATCCTTCCGGGCCCCTCCACCTACGAGCAGTACTTC. Protein: CAILPGPSTYEQYF.